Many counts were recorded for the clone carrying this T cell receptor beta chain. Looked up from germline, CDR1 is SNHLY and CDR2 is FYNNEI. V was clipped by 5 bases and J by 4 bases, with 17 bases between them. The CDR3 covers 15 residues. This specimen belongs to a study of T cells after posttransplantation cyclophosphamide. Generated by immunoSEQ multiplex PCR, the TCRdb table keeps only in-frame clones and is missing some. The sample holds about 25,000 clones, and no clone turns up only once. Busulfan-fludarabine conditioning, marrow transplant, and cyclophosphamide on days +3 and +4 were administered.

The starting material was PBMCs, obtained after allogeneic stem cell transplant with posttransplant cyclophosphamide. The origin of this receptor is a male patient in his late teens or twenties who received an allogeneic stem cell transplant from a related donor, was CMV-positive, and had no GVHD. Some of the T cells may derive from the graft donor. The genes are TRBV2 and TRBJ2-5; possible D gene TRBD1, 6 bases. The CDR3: CASSKQGLVGETQYF. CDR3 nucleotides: TGTGCCAGCAGTAAACAGGGTTTGGTAGGAGAGACCCAGTACTTC.